The table lists the clone carrying this TCR beta chain with a few counts. This sample was taken from a study of cytotoxic CD8 clonotypes in ibrutinib-treated CLL. Study summary: For this cohort, patients were about a dozen relapsed/refractory and 15 treatment-naive, while some 18 were IGHV unmutated.

Profiling relied on immunoSEQ multiplex PCR, and the TCRdb table lists in-frame clones only, not all of them. The table has tens of thousands of clones, 71% seen once. V lost 2 bases and J lost 3, with 1 base in between. This CDR3 is built from 11 residues. Germline V gives CDR1 SGHKS, CDR2 YYEKEE (reference sequence). Sequencing was performed on PBMCs, taken at disease progression, from a patient treated with ibrutinib. The TCR comes from a human donor with chronic lymphocytic leukemia. The genes are TRBV5-5 and TRBJ2-3, with no clear D. The DNA of the CDR3 is TGTGCCAGCAGCTTAACAGATACGCAGTATTTT. Protein sequence: CASSLTDTQYF.